This TCR beta chain was sequenced during a study of a mutant IDH1 vaccine in newly diagnosed glioma. As for the study in general: Radiotherapy alone preceded vaccination by 4-6 weeks; alternatively, vaccination started with temozolomide cycles.

The length of the CDR3 is 16 residues. Germline V lookup: CDR1 KGHSH, CDR2 LQKENI. V was cut by 3 bases and J by 8 bases, with 19 bases left in between. The study, taken as a whole, reports: Any relationship between pseudoprogression and changes in top peripheral T cell clonotypes seemed absent. Around 93% of patients showed vaccine-induced immune responses across multiple MHC alleles.

A remark on this clone: Its antigen is not known.

Described time point: week 35, safety follow-up. In every dose of vaccine, 300 ug of mutant IDH1 20-mer peptide was given alongside topical imiquimod. The vaccination schedule gave patients eight doses in weeks 1, 3, 5, 7, 11, 15, 19 and 23. TCRdb keeps only in-frame clones here, not all; method: immunoSEQ multiplex PCR. The sample lists about 32,000 clones; about four fifths were seen once. This TCR derives from a woman between 18 and 30 years old with glioma. Specimen: PBMCs, collected from a glioma patient whose treatment included an IDH1 peptide vaccine. The V gene is TRBV18, the J gene TRBJ1-4; D might be TRBD1 (5 bases). The CDR3 loop is CASSPRGTPTSEKLFF. DNA of the CDR3: TGTGCCAGCTCACCCCGGGGCACCCCGACAAGCGAAAAACTGTTTTTT.